The sequence of this T cell receptor beta chain was determined in a study of blood T cell repertoires in COVID-19. Study overall: Acute and convalescent COVID-19 samples came from the United States, Italy and Spain.

Only in-frame clones appear in the TCRdb table, and some are missing; sequencing was by immunoSEQ multiplex PCR. Of 56,000 or so clones in the sample, approximately 91% were seen once. V was clipped by 4 bases and J by 2 bases; unmatched bases: 6. The CDR3 extends over 15 amino acids. From germline, CDR1 is SGDLS and CDR2 YYNGEE. The TCR sequence derives from a man in his fifties or sixties with active COVID-19. The sequenced sample was peripheral blood. The chain has TRBV9 and TRBJ2-7; 10 bases align to TRBD1. The CDR3 region has the DNA TGTGCCAGCAGCCCCCGGGACAGGGGACCCTACGAGCAGTACTTC. It codes for CASSPRDRGPYEQYF.